This T cell receptor (beta chain) was documented in a study of blood T cell repertoires in COVID-19. Study-level background: Sites in the United States, Italy and Spain provided acute and convalescent COVID-19 samples. PBMCs, B-cell-depleted T cells, or T cells were the source of the cDNA or gDNA that made up the material.

Germline V gene data show CDR1 as SGHTA and CDR2 as FQGNSA. V gave up 0 bases and J gave up 3 bases, with 9 bases separating them. CDR3 size: 15 residues. In the original processing: Nucleated cell counts were estimated from reference gene primer amplification. Only in-frame clones appear in the TCRdb table, and some are missing; sequencing was by immunoSEQ multiplex PCR. The DNA was the basis for D and trimming; V, J and clone size are from that table. The sample has 39,000 or so clones; 81% are singletons. V gene TRBV7-2 combines with J gene TRBJ1-5; D unclear. This receptor was obtained from a middle-aged man with active or convalescent COVID-19. Specimen: peripheral blood. CDR3 sequence (DNA): TGTGCCAGCAGCTTAGCCGGCGGGTCCAATCAGCCCCAGCATTTT. It codes for CASSLAGGSNQPQHF.